This T cell receptor beta chain was profiled in a study of T cell repertoires in cytomegalovirus infection. At the level of the study: In public TCR beta signatures, there were indications of both CMV infection and matching HLA type.

The CDR3 is made up of 14 amino acids. Germline CDR1 and CDR2: MNHEY and SMNVEV (reference sequence). Deletions cut 5 bases from V and 4 bases from J, with 12 bases between. Study conclusions and caveats: HLA-C-restricted CMV-specific TCR beta clonotypes prevailed in the ex vivo response. Cumulative public TCR beta family frequency identified carriers of CMV plus the relevant HLA.

TCRdb ran MiXCR on the reads and lists one entry per CDR3 protein. Among around 800,000 distinct CDR3 sequences listed, approximately 29% were seen once. Concerning this clonotype itself: The antigen remains unidentified.

This chain connects TRBV27 to TRBJ1-3, with TRBD1 as a possible D gene (6 bases). This receptor was identified in a human donor in good health (CMV status not recorded). Some clones in this sample may be carry-over from other donors' samples. The sample here was cultured CD8+ T cells from PBMCs, taken from culture after CMV antigen stimulation. This CDR3 is CASSAGVRGNTIYF. The CDR3 region has the DNA TGTGCCAGCAGTGCAGGGGTGAGGGGAAACACCATATATTTT.